This TCR beta chain was sequenced during a study of neoadjuvant anti-PD-1 for oral cavity cancer. Generated by immunoSEQ multiplex PCR, the TCRdb table keeps only in-frame clones and is missing some. The repertoire holds approximately 42,000 clones, approximately 80% seen once, with 4.8% in the top ten. The time point denotes: after neoadjuvant nivolumab, at surgical resection. Sequencing used PBMCs, obtained after nivolumab (anti-PD-1) treatment. The clonotype originates from a person aged 35-79 years with oral cavity squamous cell carcinoma.

The CDR3: CASSSGQGDGYTF. The CDR3 DNA follows: TGTGCCAGCTCATCCGGACAGGGGGATGGCTACACCTTC. This rearrangement joins TRBV18 to TRBJ1-2; 10 positions agree with TRBD1. Trimming took 5 bases from V and 6 from J; bases not matched to a gene: 3. The CDR3 contains 13 residues. The germline V gene encodes CDR1 KGHSH and CDR2 LQKENI.